The sequence of this T cell receptor beta chain was determined in a study of CD8 T cells in ankylosing spondylitis. Study-level results: With a CD8+ phenotype, disease-linked clones were relatively rare in peripheral blood. Reported data indicate significant enrichment of disease-linked clones within matched ankylosing spondylitis synovial fluid. One TCR beta motif, made up of eight or nine highly homologous variants, appeared characteristic of ankylosing spondylitis blood.

The TCR beta libraries were generated through quantitative 5'-RACE incorporating molecular barcodes. TCRdb reanalysed the 5' RACE reads using MiXCR and keeps one entry per CDR3 protein. The table shows about 220,000 distinct CDR3 sequences, with about 7% occurring only once. This clonotype was recorded many times. What it recognizes is unknown. Germline-derived CDR1 and CDR2 are MDHEN and SYDVKM. This CDR3 contains 16 residues. The trim removed 2 bases at V and 2 bases at J, leaving 2 bases unmatched. Sequencing was performed on blood, either unsorted or a sorted T cell fraction (not recorded which). The V and J genes are TRBV28 and TRBJ2-6; 8 positions match TRBD2. This clonotype was sampled from a male donor with ankylosing spondylitis. CDR3 in amino acids: CASSLRRGAGANVLTF. DNA of the CDR3: TGTGCCAGCAGTTTAAGGCGGGGGGCTGGGGCCAACGTCCTGACTTTC. The whole variable domain, filled in from reference TRBV28 and TRBJ2-6, reads DVKVTQSSRYLVKRTGEKVFLECVQDMDHENMFWYRQDPGLGLRLIYFSYDVKMKEKGDIPEGYSVSREKKERFSLILESASTNQTSMYLCASSLRRGAGANVLTFGAGSRLTVL.